The TCR beta chain described here comes from a study of cytomegalovirus exposure and HLA in healthy donors. About the research overall: Genotyping showed roughly 83% of about 370 donors falling in the Caucasian-associated ancestry cluster. Overall study findings and caveats: In a later analysis, donors in an Asian-associated ancestry cluster reportedly had fewer N-insertions in productive TCRs than the cohort mean.

PCR primers comprised 60 Vbeta and 13 Jbeta primers. Here immunoSEQ multiplex PCR was the method, and the copy in TCRdb shows in-frame clones only, minus some. The sample records 120,000 or so clones, 60% to 85% being singletons. Germline trimming cut 7 bases from V and 2 bases from J; bases unmatched to any gene: 8. Germline V gene lookup returns CDR1 KGHSH and CDR2 LQKENI. The CDR3 is 16 residues long. A word on this clone: Its matching antigen is unknown.

This chain uses TRBV18 with TRBJ1-1; 12 positions agree with TRBD1. This clonotype was obtained from a young man in good health and CMV-seronegative. The sequenced sample was PBMCs. CDR3 in DNA: TGTGCCAGCTTCTCCTTGGGGACAGGGGGCAACACTGAAGCTTTCTTT. It encodes CASFSLGTGGNTEAFF.